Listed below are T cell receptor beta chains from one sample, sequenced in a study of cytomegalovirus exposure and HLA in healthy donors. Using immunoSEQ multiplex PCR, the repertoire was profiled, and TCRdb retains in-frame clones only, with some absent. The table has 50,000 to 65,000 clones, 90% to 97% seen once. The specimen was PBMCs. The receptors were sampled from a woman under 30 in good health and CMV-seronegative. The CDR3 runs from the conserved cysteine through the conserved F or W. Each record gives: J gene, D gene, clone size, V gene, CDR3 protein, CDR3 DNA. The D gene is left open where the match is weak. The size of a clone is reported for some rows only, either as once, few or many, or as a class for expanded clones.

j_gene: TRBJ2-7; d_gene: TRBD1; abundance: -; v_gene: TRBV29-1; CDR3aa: CSAGTGPYLEQYF; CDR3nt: TGCAGCGCCGGGACAGGGCCCTATTTAGAGCAGTACTTC
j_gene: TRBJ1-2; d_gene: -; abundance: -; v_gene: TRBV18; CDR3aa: CASSLRDTYGYTF; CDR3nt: TGTGCCAGCTCACTCCGGGACACGTATGGCTACACCTTC
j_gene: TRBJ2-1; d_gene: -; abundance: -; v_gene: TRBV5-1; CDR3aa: CASSLIAARYNEQFF; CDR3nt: TGCGCCAGCAGCTTAATAGCGGCGAGATACAATGAGCAGTTCTTC
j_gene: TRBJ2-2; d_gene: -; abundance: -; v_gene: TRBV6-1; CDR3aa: CASSEWAATWGELFF; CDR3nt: TGTGCCAGCAGTGAATGGGCCGCCACTTGGGGGGAGCTGTTTTTT
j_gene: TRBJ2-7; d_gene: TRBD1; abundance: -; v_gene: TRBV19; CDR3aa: CASGTGVPYEQYF; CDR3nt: TGTGCCAGTGGGACAGGGGTACCCTACGAGCAGTACTTC
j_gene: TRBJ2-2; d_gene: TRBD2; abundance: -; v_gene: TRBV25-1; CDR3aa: CASGISGTTGELFF; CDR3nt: TGTGCCAGTGGGATTAGCGGGACCACCGGGGAGCTGTTTTTT
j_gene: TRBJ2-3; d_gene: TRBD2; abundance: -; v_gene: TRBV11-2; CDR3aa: CASSWLAGSTDTQYF; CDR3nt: TGTGCCAGCAGCTGGTTAGCGGGGAGCACAGATACGCAGTATTTT
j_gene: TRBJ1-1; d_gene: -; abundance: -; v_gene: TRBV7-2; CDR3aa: CASSPGVSMNTEAFF; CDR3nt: TGTGCCAGCAGCCCAGGGGTCAGCATGAACACTGAAGCTTTCTTT
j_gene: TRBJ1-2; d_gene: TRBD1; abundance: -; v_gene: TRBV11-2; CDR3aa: CASSLGQGYGYTF; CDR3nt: TGTGCCAGCAGCTTGGGACAGGGGTATGGCTACACCTTC
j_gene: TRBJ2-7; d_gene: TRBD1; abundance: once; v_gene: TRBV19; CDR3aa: CASSPPGTGPYEQYF; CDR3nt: TGTGCCAGTAGCCCCCCGGGGACAGGCCCCTACGAGCAGTACTTC
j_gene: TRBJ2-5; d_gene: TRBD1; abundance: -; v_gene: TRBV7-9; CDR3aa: CASSPGQGKETQYF; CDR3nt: TGTGCCAGCAGCCCCGGACAGGGCAAAGAGACCCAGTACTTC
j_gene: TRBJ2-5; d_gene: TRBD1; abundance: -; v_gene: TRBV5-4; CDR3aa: CASSPSWATGETQYF; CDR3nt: TGTGCCAGCAGCCCCTCGTGGGCGACAGGGGAGACCCAGTACTTC
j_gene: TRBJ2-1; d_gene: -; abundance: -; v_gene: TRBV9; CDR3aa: CASSVGLHPTYNEQFF; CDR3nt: TGTGCCAGCAGCGTAGGGCTGCACCCAACCTACAATGAGCAGTTCTTC
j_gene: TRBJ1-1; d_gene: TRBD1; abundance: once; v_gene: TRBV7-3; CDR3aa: CASSSQGANTEAFF; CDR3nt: TGTGCCAGCAGCTCACAGGGGGCCAACACTGAAGCTTTCTTT
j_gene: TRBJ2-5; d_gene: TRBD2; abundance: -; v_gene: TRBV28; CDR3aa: CASSFVRLAGQETQYF; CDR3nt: TGTGCCAGCAGTTTTGTGCGGCTAGCGGGGCAAGAGACCCAGTACTTC
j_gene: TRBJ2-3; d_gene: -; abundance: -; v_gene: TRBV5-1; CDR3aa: CASSYAPGDTQYF; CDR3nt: TGCGCCAGCAGCTATGCCCCCGGGGATACGCAGTATTTT
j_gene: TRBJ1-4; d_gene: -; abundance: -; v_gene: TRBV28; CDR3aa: CASSPGRTTIEKLFF; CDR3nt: TGTGCCAGCAGCCCCGGACGGACAACAATTGAAAAACTGTTTTTT
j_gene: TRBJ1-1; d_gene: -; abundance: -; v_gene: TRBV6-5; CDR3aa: CASTLLAGGTEAFF; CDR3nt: TGTGCCAGCACCCTTTTGGCCGGGGGGACTGAAGCTTTCTTT
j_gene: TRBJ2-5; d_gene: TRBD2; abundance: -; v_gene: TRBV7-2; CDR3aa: CASSMGGSRGETQYF; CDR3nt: TGTGCCAGCAGCATGGGGGGTTCGCGGGGGGAGACCCAGTACTTC
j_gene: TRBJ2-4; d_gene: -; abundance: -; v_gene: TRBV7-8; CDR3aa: CASSLPIIQGGVAKNIQYF; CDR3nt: TGTGCCAGCAGCTTACCGATAATACAGGGGGGGGTAGCCAAAAACATTCAGTACTTC
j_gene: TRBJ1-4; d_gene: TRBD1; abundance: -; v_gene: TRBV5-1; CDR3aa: CASSQDPGGANEKLFF; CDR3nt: TGCGCCAGCAGCCAAGATCCAGGGGGTGCTAATGAAAAACTGTTTTTT
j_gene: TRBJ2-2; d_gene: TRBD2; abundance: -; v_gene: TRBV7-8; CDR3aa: CASSLVVAGPAGELFF; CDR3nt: TGTGCCAGCAGCTTAGTGGTAGCGGGGCCGGCGGGGGAGCTGTTTTTT
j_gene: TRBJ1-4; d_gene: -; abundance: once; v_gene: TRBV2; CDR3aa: CASRARGVTNEKLFF; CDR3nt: TGTGCCAGCAGAGCCCGCGGGGTGACTAATGAAAAACTGTTTTTT
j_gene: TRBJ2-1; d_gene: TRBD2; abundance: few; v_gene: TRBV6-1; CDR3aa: CASSEWREGPYNEQFF; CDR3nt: TGTGCCAGCAGTGAATGGCGGGAGGGCCCCTACAATGAGCAGTTCTTC
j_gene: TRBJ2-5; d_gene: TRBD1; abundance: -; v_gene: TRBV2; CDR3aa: CASRKDRVMLPQETQYF; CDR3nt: TGTGCCAGCAGGAAGGACAGGGTTATGTTGCCCCAAGAGACCCAGTACTTC
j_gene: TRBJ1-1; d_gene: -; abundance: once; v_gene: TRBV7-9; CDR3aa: CASSNRNTNTEAFF; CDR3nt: TGTGCCAGCAGCAACAGGAACACCAACACTGAAGCTTTCTTT
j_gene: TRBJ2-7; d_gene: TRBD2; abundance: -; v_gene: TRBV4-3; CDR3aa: CASSQGWRGGYEQYF; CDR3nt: TGCGCCAGCAGCCAAGGTTGGCGGGGGGGCTACGAGCAGTACTTC
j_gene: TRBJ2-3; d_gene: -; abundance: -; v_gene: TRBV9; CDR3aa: CASSTRSDTQYF; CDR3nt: TGTGCCAGCAGCACCCGGTCCGATACGCAGTATTTT
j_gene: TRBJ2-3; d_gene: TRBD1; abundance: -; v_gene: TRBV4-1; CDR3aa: CASSLGDSHPSTDTQYF; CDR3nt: TGCGCCAGCAGCCTGGGGGACAGCCATCCCAGCACAGATACGCAGTATTTT